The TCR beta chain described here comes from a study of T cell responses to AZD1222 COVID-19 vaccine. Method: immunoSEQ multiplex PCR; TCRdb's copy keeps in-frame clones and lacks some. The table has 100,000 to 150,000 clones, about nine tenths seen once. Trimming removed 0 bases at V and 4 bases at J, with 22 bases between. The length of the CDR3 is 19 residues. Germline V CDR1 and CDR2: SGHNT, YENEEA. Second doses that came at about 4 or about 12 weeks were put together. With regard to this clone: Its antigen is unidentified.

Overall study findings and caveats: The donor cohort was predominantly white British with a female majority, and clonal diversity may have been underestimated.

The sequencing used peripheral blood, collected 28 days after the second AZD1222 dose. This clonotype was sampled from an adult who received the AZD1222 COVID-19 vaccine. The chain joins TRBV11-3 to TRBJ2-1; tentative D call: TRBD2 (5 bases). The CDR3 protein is CASSLESRGLSRSYNEQFF. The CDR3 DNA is TGTGCCAGCAGCTTAGAGTCACGTGGACTCAGTAGAAGTTACAATGAGCAGTTCTTC.